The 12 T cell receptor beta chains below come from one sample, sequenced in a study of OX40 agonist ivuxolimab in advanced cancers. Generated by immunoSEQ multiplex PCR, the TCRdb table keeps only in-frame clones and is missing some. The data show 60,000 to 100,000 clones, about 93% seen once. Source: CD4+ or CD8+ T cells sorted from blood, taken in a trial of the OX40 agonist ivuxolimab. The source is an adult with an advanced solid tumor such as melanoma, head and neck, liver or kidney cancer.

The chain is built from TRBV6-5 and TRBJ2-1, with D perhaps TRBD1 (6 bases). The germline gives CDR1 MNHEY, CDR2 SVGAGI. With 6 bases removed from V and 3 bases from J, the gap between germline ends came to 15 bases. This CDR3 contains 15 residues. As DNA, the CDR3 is TGTGCCAGCAGCAGAAGACAGGCTATCTACAATGAGCAGTTCTTC. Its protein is CASSRRQAIYNEQFF.

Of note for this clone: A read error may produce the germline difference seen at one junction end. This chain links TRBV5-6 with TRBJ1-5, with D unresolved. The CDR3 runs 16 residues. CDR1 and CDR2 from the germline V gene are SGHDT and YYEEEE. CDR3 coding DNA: TGTGCCAGCAGCTTGGCGGACGGTAGTAGCCATCAGCCCCAGCATTTT. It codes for CASSLADGSSHQPQHF. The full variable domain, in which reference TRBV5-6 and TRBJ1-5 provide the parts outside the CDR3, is DAGVTQSPTHLIKTRGQQVTLRCSPKSGHDTVSWYQQALGQGPQFIFQYYEEEERQRGNFPDRFSGHQFPNYSSELNVNALLLGDSALYLCASSLADGSSHQPQHFGDGTRLSIL.

The CDR3 nucleotides are TGTGCCAGCAGCCCCTCTGGAGGGAGGTATCCCTACGAGCAGTACTTC. Amino acids: CASSPSGGRYPYEQYF. The chain joins TRBV7-9 to TRBJ2-7; D is perhaps TRBD2 (6 bases). The CDR3 runs 16 residues. Germline assignment: CDR1 SEHNR and CDR2 FQNEAQ (reference sequence). Trimming removed 5 bases at V and 2 bases at J, with 19 bases between.

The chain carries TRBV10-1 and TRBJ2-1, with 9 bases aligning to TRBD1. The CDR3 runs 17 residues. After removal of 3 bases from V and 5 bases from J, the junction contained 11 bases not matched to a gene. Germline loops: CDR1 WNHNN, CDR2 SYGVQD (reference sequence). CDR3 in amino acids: CASSEISAGQGNNEQFF. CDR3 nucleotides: TGCGCCAGCAGTGAAATCAGCGCGGGACAGGGCAACAATGAGCAGTTCTTC.

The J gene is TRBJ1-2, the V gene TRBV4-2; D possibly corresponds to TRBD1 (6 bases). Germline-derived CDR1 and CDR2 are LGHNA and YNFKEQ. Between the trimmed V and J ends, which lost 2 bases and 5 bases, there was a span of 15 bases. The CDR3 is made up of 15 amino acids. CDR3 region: CASSQFQGRGYGYTF. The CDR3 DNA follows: TGTGCCAGCAGCCAATTCCAGGGGAGGGGGTATGGCTACACCTTC.

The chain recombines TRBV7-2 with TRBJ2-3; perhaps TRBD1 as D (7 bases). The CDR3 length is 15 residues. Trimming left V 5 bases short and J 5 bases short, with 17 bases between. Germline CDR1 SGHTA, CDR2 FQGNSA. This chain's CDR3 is CASSRGTASQDTQYF. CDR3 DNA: TGTGCCAGCAGCCGCGGGACAGCCTCACAAGATACGCAGTATTTT.

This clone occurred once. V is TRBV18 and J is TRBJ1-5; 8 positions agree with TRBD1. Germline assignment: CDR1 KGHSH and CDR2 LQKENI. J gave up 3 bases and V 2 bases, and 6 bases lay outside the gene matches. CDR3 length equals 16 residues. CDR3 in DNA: TGTGCCAGCTCACCAATCCTGGACAGGGACAATCAGCCCCAGCATTTT. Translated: CASSPILDRDNQPQHF.

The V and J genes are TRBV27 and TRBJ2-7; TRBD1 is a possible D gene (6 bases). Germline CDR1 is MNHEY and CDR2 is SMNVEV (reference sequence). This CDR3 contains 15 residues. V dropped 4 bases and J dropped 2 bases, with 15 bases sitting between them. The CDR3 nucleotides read TGTGCCAGCAGTTCTTGGACAGCTGGAACCTACGAGCAGTACTTC. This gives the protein CASSSWTAGTYEQYF.

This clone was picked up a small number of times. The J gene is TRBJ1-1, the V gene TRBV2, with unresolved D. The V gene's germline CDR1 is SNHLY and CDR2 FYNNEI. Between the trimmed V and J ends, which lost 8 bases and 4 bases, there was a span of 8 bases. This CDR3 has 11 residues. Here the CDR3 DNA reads TGTGCCAGCCAAGAAGCCACTGAAGCTTTCTTT. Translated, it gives CASQEATEAFF. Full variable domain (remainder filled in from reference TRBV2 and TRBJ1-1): EPEVTQTPSHQVTQMGQEVILRCVPISNHLYFYWYRQILGQKVEFLVSFYNNEISEKSEIFDDQFSVERPDGSNFTLKIRSTKLEDSAMYFCASQEATEAFFGQGTRLTVV.

CDR3: CSVLGLELGYTF. CDR3 in DNA: TGCAGCGTTTTAGGTCTGGAGCTGGGCTACACCTTC. The chain is built from TRBV29-1 and TRBJ1-2; D not certain. V was cut by 5 bases and J by 8 bases, with 15 bases left in between. The CDR3 is 12 residues long. Germline V gene lookup returns CDR1 SQVTM and CDR2 ANQGSEA.

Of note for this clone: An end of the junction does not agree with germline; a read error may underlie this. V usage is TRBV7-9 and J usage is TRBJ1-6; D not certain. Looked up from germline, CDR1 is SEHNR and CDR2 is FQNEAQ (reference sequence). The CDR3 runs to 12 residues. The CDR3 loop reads CASRLGRSPLHF. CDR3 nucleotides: TGTGCCAGCAGGTTAGGGAGGTCACCCCTCCACTTT.

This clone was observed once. The CDR3 nucleotides are TGTGCCAGCAGTTACCCGACAGGGTCTTACACCTTC. Translated: CASSYPTGSYTF. J is TRBJ1-2 and V is TRBV6-5, with 7 bases fitting TRBD1. The CDR3 runs to 12 residues. V lost 2 bases, J lost 11 bases, and 5 bases stayed unmatched. CDR1 is MNHEY, CDR2 SVGAGI, per germline.